This TCR beta chain was sequenced for a study of Ad26.COV2.S vaccination and SARS-CoV-2 variants. Study-wide background: The donor participated in the COV1001 trial, in its Ad26.COV2.S arm.

This clone was detected a few times. Trimming took off 2 bases at V and 2 bases at J, with 6 bases between the two ends. From germline, CDR1 is MNHEY and CDR2 SVGEGT. This CDR3 comprises 13 residues. Sequenced by immunoSEQ multiplex PCR; TCRdb stores in-frame clones only, minus some. The data show some 420,000 clones, roughly 88% seen once. Documented treatment: 15 to 20 received Ad26.COV2.S at low or high dose, single or two shots; about 5 received placebo; per-sample allocation not given. Collection of the samples took place on day 63 after the first injection of vaccine or placebo. Material: peripheral blood, obtained in a trial of Ad26.COV2.S vaccine versus placebo. The receptor comes from a person aged 18-60 years who received the Ad26.COV2.S COVID-19 vaccine or a placebo. The chain combines TRBV6-2 or TRBV6-3 with TRBJ2-5; no definite D call. This CDR3 is CASSYGIQETQYF. The CDR3 coding sequence is TGTGCCAGCAGTTACGGGATTCAAGAGACCCAGTACTTC.